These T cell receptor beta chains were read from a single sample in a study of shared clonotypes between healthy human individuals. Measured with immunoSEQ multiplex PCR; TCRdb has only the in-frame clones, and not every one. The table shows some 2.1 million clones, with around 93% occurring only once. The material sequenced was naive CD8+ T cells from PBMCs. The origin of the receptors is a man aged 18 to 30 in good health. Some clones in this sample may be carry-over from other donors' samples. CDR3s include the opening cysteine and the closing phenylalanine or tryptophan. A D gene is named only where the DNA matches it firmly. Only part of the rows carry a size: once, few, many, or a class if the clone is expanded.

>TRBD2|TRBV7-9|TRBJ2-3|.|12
CASSPGRDTQYF
TGTGCCAGCAGCCCCGGGAGGGATACGCAGTATTTT
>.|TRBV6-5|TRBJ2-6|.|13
CASSYRGGNVLTF
TGTGCCAGCAGTTACCGAGGGGGTAACGTCCTGACTTTC
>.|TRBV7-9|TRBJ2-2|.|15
CASSLRAQHSGELFF
TGTGCCAGCAGCTTACGGGCCCAGCACTCCGGGGAGCTGTTTTTT
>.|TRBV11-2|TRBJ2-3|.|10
CASSLGTQYF
TGTGCCAGCAGCTTAGGTACGCAGTATTTT
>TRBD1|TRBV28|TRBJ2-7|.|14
CASSPQGISYEQYF
TGTGCCAGCAGTCCACAGGGGATCTCCTACGAGCAGTACTTC
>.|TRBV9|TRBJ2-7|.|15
CASSVGGARIYEQYF
TGTGCCAGCAGCGTAGGGGGGGCGCGTATCTACGAGCAGTACTTC
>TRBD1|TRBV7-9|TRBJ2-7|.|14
CASSPGQGYYEQYF
TGTGCCAGCAGCCCCGGACAGGGGTACTACGAGCAGTACTTC
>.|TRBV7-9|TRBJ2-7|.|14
CASSLRTEVYEQYF
TGTGCCAGCAGCTTAAGAACGGAAGTCTACGAGCAGTACTTC
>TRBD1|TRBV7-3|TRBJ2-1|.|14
CASSLGTDNNEQFF
TGTGCCAGCAGCTTAGGGACAGATAACAATGAGCAGTTCTTC
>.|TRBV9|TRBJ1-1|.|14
CASSTRRDPSRAFF
TGTGCCAGCAGCACCCGCCGGGACCCCAGTCGAGCTTTCTTT
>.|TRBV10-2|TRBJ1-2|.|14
CASSEFRGSEGYTF
TGCGCCAGCAGTGAGTTCAGGGGATCTGAGGGCTACACCTTC
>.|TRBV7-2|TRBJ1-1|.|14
CASSFRDSGTEAFF
TGTGCCAGCAGCTTCAGGGATTCGGGCACTGAAGCTTTCTTT
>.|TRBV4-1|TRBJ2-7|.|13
CASSQGYDYEQYF
TGCGCCAGCAGCCAAGGGTACGATTACGAGCAGTACTTC
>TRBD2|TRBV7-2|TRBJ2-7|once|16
CASSLFPAGRPYEQYF
TGTGCCAGCAGCCTATTTCCAGCGGGACGACCGTACGAGCAGTACTTC
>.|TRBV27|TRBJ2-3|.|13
CATARRGADTQYF
TGTGCCACCGCCAGGAGGGGAGCAGATACGCAGTATTTT
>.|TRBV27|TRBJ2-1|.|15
CASSLRTVSYNEQFF
TGTGCCAGCAGTCTCCGGACGGTATCCTACAATGAGCAGTTCTTC
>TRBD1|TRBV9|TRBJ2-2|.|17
CASSSPRDRGNTGELFF
TGTGCCAGCAGCTCGCCTAGGGACAGGGGGAACACCGGGGAGCTGTTTTTT
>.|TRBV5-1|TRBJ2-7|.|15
CASSPIGGRTYEQYF
TGCGCCAGCAGCCCTATAGGAGGCAGAACCTACGAGCAGTACTTC
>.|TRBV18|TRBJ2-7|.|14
CASSPGGGRYEQYF
TGTGCCAGCTCACCAGGAGGGGGCCGATACGAGCAGTACTTC
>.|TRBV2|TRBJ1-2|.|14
CASSDAGEVSGYTF
TGTGCCAGCAGTGATGCTGGGGAAGTGAGCGGCTACACCTTC
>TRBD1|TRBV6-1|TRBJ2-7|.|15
CASSEALTGGYEQYF
TGTGCCAGCAGTGAAGCGCTTACAGGGGGGTACGAGCAGTACTTC
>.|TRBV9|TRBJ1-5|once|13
CASSSEGNQPQHF
TGTGCCAGCAGCTCCGAAGGAAATCAGCCCCAGCATTTT
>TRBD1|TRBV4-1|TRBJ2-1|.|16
CASSQARGQGDNEQFF
TGCGCCAGCAGCCAGGCCCGTGGGCAGGGGGACAATGAGCAGTTCTTC
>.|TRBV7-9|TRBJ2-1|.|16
CASSPPSGQKYNEQFF
TGTGCCAGCAGCCCCCCCTCTGGACAGAAATACAATGAGCAGTTCTTC
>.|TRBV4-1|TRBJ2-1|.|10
CASSHREPFF
TGCGCCAGCAGCCACCGGGAACCGTTCTTC
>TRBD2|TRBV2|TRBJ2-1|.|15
CASKVVAGGQNEQFF
TGTGCCAGCAAGGTCGTAGCGGGAGGGCAGAATGAGCAGTTCTTC
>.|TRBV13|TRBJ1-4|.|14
CASSFSTANEKLFF
TGTGCCAGCAGCTTCAGCACAGCTAATGAAAAACTGTTTTTT
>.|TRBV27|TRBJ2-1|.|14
CASSLFRSYNEQFF
TGTGCCAGCAGTTTATTCCGCTCCTACAATGAGCAGTTCTTC
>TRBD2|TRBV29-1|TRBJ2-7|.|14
CSVGASGNYYEQYF
TGCAGCGTAGGGGCTAGCGGGAACTACTACGAGCAGTACTTC
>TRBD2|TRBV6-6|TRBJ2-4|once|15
CASKHSGSSKNIQYF
TGTGCCAGCAAGCATAGCGGGAGTAGTAAAAACATTCAGTACTTC
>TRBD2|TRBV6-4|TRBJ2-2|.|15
CASSEAAGLNWELFF
TGTGCCAGCAGTGAGGCAGCGGGATTGAACTGGGAGCTGTTTTTT
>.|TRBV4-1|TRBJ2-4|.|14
CASSQDRGLLVEYF
TGCGCCAGCAGCCAAGATAGGGGTCTACTGGTAGAGTACTTC
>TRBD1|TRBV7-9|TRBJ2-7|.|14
CASSASRQGYEQYF
TGTGCCAGCAGCGCGAGTCGACAGGGCTACGAGCAGTACTTC
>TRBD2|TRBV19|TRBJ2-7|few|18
CASSLPSGTSGIPYEQYF
TGTGCCAGTAGTCTCCCGTCGGGGACTAGCGGGATACCCTACGAGCAGTACTTC
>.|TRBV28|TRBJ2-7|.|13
CASRQFGSYEQYF
TGTGCCAGCAGACAGTTTGGGTCCTACGAGCAGTACTTC
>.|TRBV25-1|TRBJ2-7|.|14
CASSEFGLSGEQYF
TGTGCCAGCAGTGAATTCGGGCTCTCAGGTGAGCAGTACTTC
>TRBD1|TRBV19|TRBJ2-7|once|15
CASSPGQVHSYEQYF
TGTGCCAGTAGTCCGGGACAGGTCCACTCCTACGAGCAGTACTTC
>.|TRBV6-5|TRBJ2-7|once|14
CASSKSGYDYEQYF
TGTGCCAGCAGCAAATCAGGGTACGACTACGAGCAGTACTTC
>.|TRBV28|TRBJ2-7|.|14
CASSFQAGNYEQYF
TGTGCCAGCAGTTTTCAGGCAGGGAACTACGAGCAGTACTTC
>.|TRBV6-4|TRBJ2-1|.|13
CASSDFSDNEQFF
TGTGCCAGCAGTGACTTCTCTGACAATGAGCAGTTCTTC
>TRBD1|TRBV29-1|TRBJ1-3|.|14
CSATRQGKGNTIYF
TGCAGCGCCACACGACAGGGGAAAGGGAACACCATATATTTT
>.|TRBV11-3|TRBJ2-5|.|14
CASSFKGTLETQYF
TGTGCCAGCAGCTTCAAAGGGACCTTAGAGACCCAGTACTTC
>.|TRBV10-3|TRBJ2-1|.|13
CAISVSRRNEQFF
TGTGCCATCAGTGTAAGTCGGCGGAATGAGCAGTTCTTC